The 25 T cell receptor beta chains presented below share a single source sample, sequenced in a study of blood T cells in healthy people across ages. The use of a sample-barcoded 5' primer and a J-beta primer mix characterized a second PCR of roughly 6 to 11 cycles. TCRdb passed the 5' RACE reads through MiXCR, listing each CDR3 protein once. Among approximately 770,000 distinct CDR3 sequences listed, 58% were seen once. The specimen was blood. The receptors here all came from a young man in good health.

The rearrangement links TRBV20-1 to TRBJ2-7, with 8 bases that match TRBD2. Germline V gives CDR1 DFQATT, CDR2 SNEGSKA (reference sequence). CDR3 length: 13 residues. The trim removed 5 bases at V and 7 bases at J, leaving 10 bases unmatched. CDR3 nucleotides: TGCAGTGCTGAACCGGGACTAGTAGGTGAGCAGTACTTC. This gives the protein CSAEPGLVGEQYF.

The chain is built from TRBV6-5 and TRBJ2-5, with 8 bases that match TRBD1. Trimming removed 0 bases from V and 2 bases from J; junction bases left unmatched: 5. The CDR3 totals 16 residues. Per germline, CDR1 MNHEY and CDR2 SVGAGI. The CDR3: CASSYSGRGRQETQYF. The CDR3 nucleotides read TGTGCCAGCAGTTACTCGGGCAGGGGGCGACAAGAGACCCAGTACTTC.

The chain employs TRBV12-3 or TRBV12-4 and TRBJ2-1; 14 bases align to TRBD2. The DNA end is more similar to TRBJ2-7, so the J call may be wrong. The CDR3 is made up of 16 amino acids. This CDR3 is CASRRPGLAGVGEQYF. Here the CDR3 DNA reads TGTGCCAGCCGTCGTCCGGGACTAGCGGGAGTTGGAGAGCAGTACTTC.

The chain recombines TRBV6-1 with TRBJ2-2, with a weak D call TRBD1 (6 bases). The V end was cut by 6 bases, the J end by 7 bases, with 18 bases between. This CDR3 has 15 residues. CDR1 and CDR2 from the germline V gene are MNHNS and SASEGT. CDR3 nucleotides: TGTGCCAGCAGGGACACGAAAGGGGGTATCGGGGAGCTGTTTTTT. This gives the protein CASRDTKGGIGELFF.

The sample holds a few counts of this clonotype. The chain employs TRBV10-1 and TRBJ2-5, with D possibly TRBD2 on 6 matching bases. The CDR3 has 15 amino acids. Per the germline V gene, CDR1 is WNHNN and CDR2 is SYGVQD (reference sequence). Trimming stripped 2 bases from V and 4 bases from J, with 14 bases between. The CDR3 loop is CASSEGTAVGETQYF. DNA for the CDR3: TGCGCCAGCAGTGAGGGGACTGCCGTGGGAGAGACCCAGTACTTC.

This clonotype showed up just once. V gene TRBV11-2 combines with J gene TRBJ1-2; tentative D call: TRBD1 (6 bases). Between the trimmed V and J ends, which lost 2 bases and 4 bases, there was a span of 14 bases. CDR3 size: 15 residues. CDR1 and CDR2 (germline): SGHAT, FQNNGV. The CDR3: CASSLKSGQIYGYTF. The CDR3 nucleotides read TGTGCCAGCAGCTTAAAATCCGGACAGATCTATGGCTACACCTTC. The complete variable domain, with remaining parts taken from reference TRBV11-2 and TRBJ1-2, reads EAGVAQSPRYKIIEKRQSVAFWCNPISGHATLYWYQQILGQGPKLLIQFQNNGVVDDSQLPKDRFSAERLKGVDSTLKIQPAKLEDSAVYLCASSLKSGQIYGYTFGSGTRLTVV.

This clonotype was recorded many times. The chain combines TRBV29-1 with TRBJ2-5; 9 positions agree with TRBD2. Losses at the gene ends were 0 bases for V and 5 bases for J; bases not matched to a gene: 7. In germline, CDR1 is SQVTM, CDR2 ANQGSEA. There are 15 residues in the CDR3. CDR3 bases: TGCAGCGTTGAAGACTTAGCGGGAGCCGGGGAGACCCAGTACTTC. Its protein product is CSVEDLAGAGETQYF.

A note on this clonotype: Mismatch with germline at one junction end may stem from a read error. This sequence joins TRBV4-3 and TRBJ2-1; TRBD2 agrees at 16 bases. The CDR3 spans 23 residues. In germline, CDR1 is LGHNA, CDR2 YSLEER. CDR3 amino acids: CASSQDPFVGLAGGPSSYDEQFF. The DNA for the CDR3 is TGCGCCAGCAGCCAAGATCCTTTCGTGGGACTAGCGGGAGGGCCGAGCTCCTACGATGAGCAGTTCTTC.

A single count supports this clonotype. V gene TRBV28 combines with J gene TRBJ2-1; possibly TRBD1 or TRBD2 for D (6 bases each). This CDR3 is 15 amino acids long. The ends were cut back, 7 bases at V and 4 bases at J, with 17 bases in the middle. The germline CDR1 and CDR2 sequences are MDHEN and SYDVKM. CDR3 coding DNA: TGTGCCAGCACCCGATGGGGCGGGACATACAATGAGCAGTTCTTC. Translation gives CASTRWGGTYNEQFF.

Concerning this clonotype itself: A much larger clone is a single base away; this may be a read error. The genes are TRBV7-9 and TRBJ2-1; D not resolved. Germline V gene sequence: CDR1 SEHNR, CDR2 FQNEAQ (reference sequence). V lost 2 bases and J lost 9, with 5 bases in between. The CDR3 totals 11 residues. The CDR3 loop reads CASSLSIEQFF. The CDR3 nucleotides read TGTGCCAGCAGCTTAAGCATTGAGCAGTTCTTC. Full variable domain (remainder filled in from reference TRBV7-9 and TRBJ2-1): DTGVSQNPRHKITKRGQNVTFRCDPISEHNRLYWYRQTLGQGPEFLTYFQNEAQLEKSRLLSDRFSAERPKGSFSTLEIQRTEQGDSAMYLCASSLSIEQFFGPGTRLTVL.

This clonotype has only a few counts. The chain links TRBV27 to TRBJ2-3; D is unresolved. The CDR3 loop spans 14 amino acids. With 7 bases removed from V and 3 bases from J, the gap between germline ends came to 14 bases. Germline lookup yields CDR1 MNHEY and CDR2 SMNVEV (reference sequence). The CDR3 spells CASTPRGYTDTQYF. In nucleotides, the CDR3 is TGTGCCAGCACCCCCCGAGGCTATACAGATACGCAGTATTTT.

Concerning this clonotype: A junction end diverges from the germline sequence, so it may reflect a read error. V gene TRBV6-1 combines with J gene TRBJ1-5; 8 positions match TRBD1. In germline, CDR1 is MNHNS, CDR2 SASEGT. There are 14 residues in the CDR3. CDR3 region: CASSESGQGQPPHF. The CDR3 DNA follows: TGTGCCAGCAGTGAATCCGGACAGGGACAGCCCCCGCATTTT.

The V call is TRBV29-1, the J call TRBJ2-3; 7 bases fit TRBD2. Trimming cost V 6 bases and J 2 bases; bases outside gene matches: 8. Germline assignment: CDR1 SQVTM and CDR2 ANQGSEA. The CDR3 is 14 residues long. This CDR3 reads CSVGLGRVTDTQYF. In DNA, the CDR3 is TGCAGCGTGGGCCTTGGGAGGGTCACAGATACGCAGTATTTT.

V is TRBV27 and J is TRBJ2-1, with 7 bases identical to TRBD2. V trimming: 9 bases; J trimming: 10 bases; junction bases outside the gene matches: 3. This CDR3 comprises 10 residues. The V gene's germline CDR1 is MNHEY and CDR2 SMNVEV (reference sequence). The CDR3 spells CARGLDEQFF. In DNA, the CDR3 is TGTGCCAGAGGACTAGACGAGCAGTTCTTC.

V and J are TRBV11-3 and TRBJ2-7, with a tentative D call TRBD2 (6 bases). There are 13 residues in the CDR3. Trimming removed 5 bases from V and 4 bases from J, with 12 bases in between. Germline V CDR1 and CDR2: SGHNT, YENEEA. CDR3 region: CASSVGGQYEQYF. The CDR3 nucleotides are TGTGCCAGCAGCGTAGGAGGGCAGTACGAGCAGTACTTC.

CDR3 sequence: CASSSPAGQGNSPLHF. DNA for the CDR3: TGTGCCAGCAGCTCCCCAGCGGGACAGGGCAATTCACCCCTCCACTTT. The genes are TRBV7-2 and TRBJ1-6, with 9 positions matching TRBD1. From germline, CDR1 is SGHTA and CDR2 FQGNSA. V was pared by 4 bases and J by 7 bases, with 8 bases of the junction left unmatched. The CDR3 covers 16 residues.

Note on this clonotype: The CDR3 ends on some other residue instead of the conserved phenylalanine or tryptophan, so this is likely a read error. V is TRBV12-3 or TRBV12-4 and J is TRBJ2-1; 9 nucleotides line up with TRBD2. The CDR3 has 14 amino acids. CDR3 DNA sequence: TGTGCCAGCAGTATAGCGGGAGTAGTAAATGAGCAGTTCTTA. This encodes CASSIAGVVNEQFL.

This clonotype turned up a few times. The CDR3 DNA is TGTGCCAGCAGTTATGCGGGAGGGGGGGGTGAGCAGTTCTTC. This encodes CASSYAGGGGEQFF. The chain links TRBV6-2 or TRBV6-3 to TRBJ2-1, with TRBD2 matching 9 bases. V lost 3 bases to trimming and J lost 9 bases; unmatched junction nucleotides: 6. The CDR3 is made up of 14 amino acids. Germline values: CDR1 MNHEY, CDR2 SVGEGT.

The chain carries TRBV7-2 and TRBJ1-1; D not resolved. The CDR3 has 13 amino acids. With 0 bases removed from V and 10 bases from J, the gap between germline ends came to 12 bases. CDR1 and CDR2 (germline): SGHTA, FQGNSA. This CDR3 reads CASSLAGVTGAFF. In DNA, the CDR3 is TGTGCCAGCAGCTTAGCGGGAGTCACCGGAGCTTTCTTT. The whole variable domain, remainder taken from reference TRBV7-2 and TRBJ1-1, is GAGVSQSPSNKVTEKGKDVELRCDPISGHTALYWYRQSLGQGLEFLIYFQGNSAPDKSGLPSDRFSAERTGGSVSTLTIQRTQQEDSAVYLCASSLAGVTGAFFGQGTRLTVV.

This chain links TRBV27 with TRBJ2-7; 8 bases match TRBD1. CDR3 size: 15 residues. With V trimmed by 2 bases and J by 7 bases, 10 bases remained unmatched. Germline lookup yields CDR1 MNHEY and CDR2 SMNVEV (reference sequence). The CDR3 is CASSLTWTGLLEQYF. The CDR3 region has the DNA TGTGCCAGCAGTTTAACTTGGACAGGGCTACTGGAGCAGTACTTC.

The chain couples TRBV20-1 to TRBJ1-2; a possible D gene is TRBD1 (5 bases). Germline loops: CDR1 DFQATT, CDR2 SNEGSKA (reference sequence). The CDR3 spans 11 residues. V was pared by 7 bases and J by 8 bases, with 14 bases between. CDR3 residues: CSVPRRDGYTF. Written as DNA, the CDR3 is TGCAGTGTACCCCGTCGGGACGGCTACACCTTC.

The chain uses TRBV7-2 and TRBJ2-7; 9 nucleotides agree with TRBD2. Germline V gene lookup returns CDR1 SGHTA and CDR2 FQGNSA. The CDR3 covers 17 residues. With V trimmed by 4 bases and J by 2 bases, 12 bases remained unmatched. The CDR3 DNA follows: TGTGCCAGCAGCTCGTTGCTAGCGGGGACGACTACCTACGAGCAGTACTTC. Translation: CASSSLLAGTTTYEQYF. Full variable domain (outside the CDR3, taken from reference TRBV7-2 and TRBJ2-7): GAGVSQSPSNKVTEKGKDVELRCDPISGHTALYWYRQSLGQGLEFLIYFQGNSAPDKSGLPSDRFSAERTGGSVSTLTIQRTQQEDSAVYLCASSSLLAGTTTYEQYFGPGTRLTVT.

The rearrangement joins TRBV11-2 to TRBJ2-3; D unclear. This CDR3 spans 12 amino acids. Germline CDR1 and CDR2: SGHAT and FQNNGV. Trimming took 6 bases from V and 6 from J, leaving 10 bases between them. CDR3 residues: CASSATLDTQYF. CDR3 bases: TGTGCCAGCAGTGCCACTCTGGATACGCAGTATTTT.

With regard to this clonotype: One end of the junction is discordant with germline, which a read error may explain. This sequence joins TRBV25-1 and TRBJ1-2, with TRBD1 matching over 8 bases. This CDR3 contains 13 residues. Germline CDR1 MGHDK, CDR2 SYGVNS. The CDR3, as DNA: TGTGCCAGTAGTGCCCCGGGACAGGCGGACTACACCTTC. Its protein is CASSAPGQADYTF.

Points on this clonotype: This may stem from a read error, because a much larger clone lies one nucleotide away. The chain couples TRBV10-3 to TRBJ2-7; 7 bases match TRBD1. Germline V lookup: CDR1 ENHRY, CDR2 SYGVKD. J gave up 6 bases and V 6 bases, and 5 bases lay outside the gene matches. The CDR3 loop spans 12 amino acids. The CDR3 region is CAIREAGGEQYF. The CDR3 bases are TGTGCCATCAGGGAGGCAGGGGGCGAGCAGTACTTC.